What follows are 5 T cell receptor beta chains derived from one specimen sequenced in a study of blood T cell repertoires in COVID-19. Repertoires were generated with immunoSEQ multiplex PCR, while TCRdb's copy carries only in-frame clones and drops some. Altogether 220,000 or so clones are present, 85% to 90% being singletons, with the ten largest covering roughly 3%. Sequences were obtained from PBMCs or T cells enriched from blood (not recorded which). Receptor source: a woman between 18 and 30 years old in a cohort exposed to, infected with or recovered from COVID-19 (not recorded which).

The V gene is TRBV11-1, the J gene TRBJ2-2, with unresolved D. The germline V gene has CDR1 SGHAT and CDR2 FQDESV (reference sequence). This CDR3 region has 15 residues. Trimming pared 5 bases from V and 1 base from J, leaving 11 bases between. CDR3 nucleotides: TGTGCCAGCAGCCCTTCCTCTGTGAACACCGGGGAGCTGTTTTTT. Its translation is CASSPSSVNTGELFF.

The chain is built from TRBV6-5 and TRBJ1-4; possibly TRBD1 for D (6 bases). Germline V gives CDR1 MNHEY, CDR2 SVGAGI. The CDR3 loop spans 16 amino acids. Trimming left V 4 bases short and J 4 bases short, with 16 bases between. CDR3 in amino acids: CASSLLTGRGNEKLFF. The CDR3, as DNA: TGTGCCAGCAGTTTACTAACAGGGAGGGGTAATGAAAAACTGTTTTTT.

The chain recombines TRBV11-3 with TRBJ1-3; D not resolved. The CDR3 length is 16 residues. CDR1 and CDR2 (germline): SGHNT, YENEEA. The V end was cut by 0 bases, the J end by 0 bases, with 9 bases between. The CDR3 DNA sequence: TGTGCCAGCAGCTTAGAGGGCAGCACCTCTGGAAACACCATATATTTT. Translation gives CASSLEGSTSGNTIYF.

CDR3 region: CASSLRPGLAGYRSYNEQFF. The CDR3 DNA is TGTGCCAGCAGTTTAAGGCCGGGACTAGCGGGTTATCGCTCCTACAATGAGCAGTTCTTC. The chain couples TRBV28 to TRBJ2-1; 12 nucleotides line up with TRBD2. This CDR3 region has 20 residues. V gave up 2 bases and J gave up 0 bases; unmatched junction bases: 11. Germline V lookup: CDR1 MDHEN, CDR2 SYDVKM.

This chain joins TRBV28 and TRBJ1-5; 7 positions agree with TRBD1. This CDR3 region has 14 residues. Germline-derived CDR1 and CDR2 are MDHEN and SYDVKM. With 7 bases clipped from V and 9 bases from J, the junction kept 12 bases outside the gene matches. The DNA for the CDR3 is TGTGCCAGCACCCTAGGACAGGAAAGAGCGCCCCAGCATTTT. As protein: CASTLGQERAPQHF. Using reference TRBV28 and TRBJ1-5 for the parts outside the CDR3, the full variable domain is DVKVTQSSRYLVKRTGEKVFLECVQDMDHENMFWYRQDPGLGLRLIYFSYDVKMKEKGDIPEGYSVSREKKERFSLILESASTNQTSMYLCASTLGQERAPQHFGDGTRLSIL.